One sample yielded the 18 T cell receptor beta chains listed below, sequenced in a study of sequential checkpoint blockade in melanoma. Measured with immunoSEQ multiplex PCR; TCRdb has only the in-frame clones, and not every one. The sample consists of 20,000 or so clones, approximately 71% of them appearing once. Regarding treatment: randomized to nivolumab then ipilimumab (arm A) or the reverse (arm B). The source material was CD8+ T cells sorted from blood (inferred from file names), sampled from a patient given nivolumab and ipilimumab in sequence. The receptors come from a human donor with melanoma.

This clone showed up just a few times. Written as DNA, the CDR3 is TGTGCCAGCAGTTACTCGGAGGGCCGGCTCGAGCAGTACTTC. It is translated as CASSYSEGRLEQYF. The chain combines TRBV6-6 with TRBJ2-7; TRBD2 is a possible D gene (6 bases). The germline V and J ends were trimmed by 0 bases and 6 bases, with 12 bases remaining between them. The CDR3 runs to 14 residues. The germline CDR1 and CDR2 sequences are MNHNY and SVGAGI (reference sequence).

J is TRBJ1-1 and V is TRBV27; no clear D gene. Trimming removed 0 bases at V and 0 bases at J, with 14 bases between. The CDR3 has 17 amino acids. Germline CDR1 is MNHEY and CDR2 is SMNVEV (reference sequence). Here the CDR3 reads CASSLSSPGLMNTEAFF. Written as DNA, the CDR3 is TGTGCCAGCAGTTTATCCTCCCCAGGCCTCATGAACACTGAAGCTTTCTTT.

This clone showed up just a few times. V gene TRBV9 combines with J gene TRBJ2-5; the match to TRBD1 covers 9 bases. V was clipped by 4 bases and J by 3 bases; unmatched bases: 10. CDR3 size: 16 residues. Germline V gives CDR1 SGDLS, CDR2 YYNGEE. The CDR3 loop reads CASSQVGTGQEETQYF. The CDR3 DNA sequence: TGTGCCAGCAGCCAAGTTGGGACAGGGCAAGAAGAGACCCAGTACTTC.

The chain couples TRBV4-3 to TRBJ2-1; a weak D match, TRBD1 (8 bases). The germline V gene encodes CDR1 LGHNA and CDR2 YSLEER. V was clipped by 0 bases and J by 5 bases, with 17 bases between them. The CDR3 spans 17 residues. The DNA for the CDR3 is TGCGCCAGCAGCCAAGATGGGAGGGGGACAGGTCACAATGAGCAGTTCTTC. This encodes CASSQDGRGTGHNEQFF.

This rearrangement joins TRBV27 to TRBJ2-1; 11 bases map to TRBD2. This CDR3 has 15 amino acids. CDR1 MNHEY and CDR2 SMNVEV come from the germline V gene (reference sequence). J lost 4 bases, V lost 4 bases, and 3 bases had no gene match. In nucleotides, the CDR3 is TGTGCCAGCAGTTCTAGCGGGGGGTCTTACAATGAGCAGTTCTTC. This encodes CASSSSGGSYNEQFF.

This chain connects TRBV27 to TRBJ2-2; D perhaps matches TRBD1 (6 bases). With 4 bases removed from V and 4 bases from J, the gap between germline ends came to 10 bases. The germline V gene encodes CDR1 MNHEY and CDR2 SMNVEV (reference sequence). This CDR3 spans 14 amino acids. CDR3 region: CASSWAGVTGELFF. CDR3 coding DNA: TGTGCCAGCAGTTGGGCAGGGGTCACCGGGGAGCTGTTTTTT.

The chain carries TRBV9 and TRBJ2-1; D not resolved. The V end was cut by 4 bases, the J end by 5 bases, with 7 bases between. The germline V gene has CDR1 SGDLS and CDR2 YYNGEE. This CDR3 has 12 amino acids. DNA for the CDR3: TGTGCCAGCAGCTCCCGGGACAATGAGCAGTTCTTC. As protein: CASSSRDNEQFF.

The chain is built from TRBV18 and TRBJ2-7; D is ambiguous. Trimming removed 3 bases from V and 6 bases from J, with 6 bases in between. Per the germline V gene, CDR1 is KGHSH and CDR2 is LQKENI. CDR3 length: 11 amino acids. In DNA form, the CDR3 reads TGTGCCAGCTCACCCGGCGGCGAGCAGTACTTC. Protein: CASSPGGEQYF.

V and J are TRBV4-1 and TRBJ2-2, with D unclear. V lost 6 bases and J 3 bases, leaving 14 bases between the germline ends. Looked up from germline, CDR1 is MGHRA and CDR2 is YSYEKL. The CDR3 spans 15 residues. CDR3 in DNA: TGCGCCAGCAGATTGACAACCCTCGACACCGGGGAGCTGTTTTTT. Translating gives CASRLTTLDTGELFF.

V usage is TRBV21-1 and J usage is TRBJ1-5. TRBV21-1 is noted as a pseudogene. This CDR3 comprises 22 residues. The CDR3 spells CASSLGEGGLGIPKYSNQPQHF. For the CDR3, the DNA is TGTGCCAGCAGCCTTGGAGAGGGGGGGTTGGGTATCCCTAAATATAGCAATCAGCCCCAGCATTTT.

This chain joins TRBV7-8 and TRBJ2-3, with TRBD2 matching over 10 bases. V dropped 5 bases and J dropped 3; count of bases not matched to a gene: 5. The germline V gene encodes CDR1 SGHVS and CDR2 FQNEAQ. There are 15 residues in the CDR3. CDR3 region: CASSLSAGGTDTQYF. CDR3 nucleotides: TGTGCCAGCAGCCTATCAGCGGGGGGGACAGATACGCAGTATTTT.

V and J are TRBV6-5 and TRBJ1-1; tentative D call: TRBD1 (5 bases). The germline V gene encodes CDR1 MNHEY and CDR2 SVGAGI. Trimming took 3 bases from V and 4 from J, leaving 15 bases between them. This CDR3 has 15 amino acids. This CDR3 reads CASSYISGFGTEAFF. The CDR3 nucleotides are TGTGCCAGCAGTTATATATCAGGGTTCGGCACTGAAGCTTTCTTT.

The chain combines TRBV28 with TRBJ1-6; 8 positions match TRBD1. V gave up 3 bases and J gave up 0 bases; unmatched junction bases: 1. Per germline, CDR1 MDHEN and CDR2 SYDVKM. The CDR3 covers 16 residues. CDR3 coding DNA: TGTGCCAGCAGTTTTGACAGGGGCTCCTATAATTCACCCCTCCACTTT. This encodes CASSFDRGSYNSPLHF.

The chain recombines TRBV7-2 with TRBJ2-1; D perhaps matches TRBD2 (5 bases). Germline V CDR1 and CDR2: SGHTA, FQGNSA. V gave up 4 bases and J gave up 5 bases, with 12 bases separating them. The CDR3 covers 14 residues. The CDR3 sequence: CASSSRGYDNEQFF. In DNA form, the CDR3 reads TGTGCCAGCAGCTCCCGAGGGTATGACAATGAGCAGTTCTTC.

The CDR3 protein is CASSFRGQYYEQYF. CDR3 DNA: TGTGCCAGCAGCTTCAGGGGACAGTACTACGAGCAGTACTTC. This rearrangement joins TRBV5-4 to TRBJ2-7; 7 bases fit TRBD1. Germline CDR1 SGHNT, CDR2 YYREEE (reference sequence). There are 14 residues in the CDR3. V trimming: 2 bases; J trimming: 3 bases; junction bases outside the gene matches: 5.

The CDR3 sequence is CASSPRRRSESYGYTF. In DNA form, the CDR3 reads TGTGCCAGCAGCCCCCGGAGACGAAGTGAGTCTTATGGCTACACCTTC. The J gene is TRBJ1-2, the V gene TRBV5-5; D uncertain. CDR3 length: 16 residues. The germline V gene has CDR1 SGHKS and CDR2 YYEKEE (reference sequence). Trimming took off 4 bases at V and 5 bases at J, with 21 bases between the two ends.

The CDR3 here is CASSGAGKPYEQYF. Here the CDR3 DNA reads TGTGCCAGCAGCGGAGCGGGAAAACCCTACGAGCAGTACTTC. The V and J genes are TRBV7-8 and TRBJ2-7, with 7 positions matching TRBD2. The CDR3 is 14 residues long. After removal of 5 bases from V and 2 bases from J, the junction contained 6 bases not matched to a gene. CDR1 and CDR2 (germline): SGHVS, FQNEAQ.

The chain employs TRBV9 and TRBJ1-2; no firm D call. Germline V gene data show CDR1 as SGDLS and CDR2 as YYNGEE. The V gene lost 0 bases and the J gene lost 6 bases, with 27 bases spanning the gap. This CDR3 comprises 19 residues. The CDR3: CASSVATEGSKLTWDGYTF. In DNA form, the CDR3 reads TGTGCCAGCAGCGTAGCAACCGAGGGCAGTAAACTGACTTGGGATGGCTACACCTTC.